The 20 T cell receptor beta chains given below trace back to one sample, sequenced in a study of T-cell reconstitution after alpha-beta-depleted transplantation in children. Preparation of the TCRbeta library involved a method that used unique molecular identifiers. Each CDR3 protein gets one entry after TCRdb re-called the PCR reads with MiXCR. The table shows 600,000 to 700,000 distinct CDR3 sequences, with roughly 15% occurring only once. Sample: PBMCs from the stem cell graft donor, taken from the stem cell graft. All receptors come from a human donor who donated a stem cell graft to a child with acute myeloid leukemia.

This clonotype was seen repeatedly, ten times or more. The CDR3 is CASSPGLAGGPEQFF. DNA of the CDR3: TGTGCCAGCAGTCCCGGACTAGCGGGGGGGCCAGAGCAGTTCTTC. The J gene is TRBJ2-1, the V gene TRBV12-3 or TRBV12-4; 15 bases line up with TRBD2. This CDR3 contains 15 residues. Unmatched junction bases numbered 6, after V lost 5 bases and J lost 10 bases.

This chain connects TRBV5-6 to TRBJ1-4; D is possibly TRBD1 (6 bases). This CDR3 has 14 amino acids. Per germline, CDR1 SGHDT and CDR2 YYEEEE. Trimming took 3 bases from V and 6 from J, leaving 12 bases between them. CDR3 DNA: TGTGCCAGCAGCTCCGCAGGGGCGGATGAAAAACTGTTTTTT. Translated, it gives CASSSAGADEKLFF.

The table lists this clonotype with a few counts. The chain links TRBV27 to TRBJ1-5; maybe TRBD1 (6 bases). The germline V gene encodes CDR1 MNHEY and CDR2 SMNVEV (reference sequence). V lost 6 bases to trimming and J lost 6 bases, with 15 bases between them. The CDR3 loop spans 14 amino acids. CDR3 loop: CASSRDIGSQPQHF. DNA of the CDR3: TGTGCCAGCAGCCGGGACATTGGATCTCAGCCCCAGCATTTT.

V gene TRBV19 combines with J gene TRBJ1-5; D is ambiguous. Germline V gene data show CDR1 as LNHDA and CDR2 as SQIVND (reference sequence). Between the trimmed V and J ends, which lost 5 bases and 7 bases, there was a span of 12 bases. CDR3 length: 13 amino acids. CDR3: CASSVGGKQPQHF. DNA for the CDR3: TGTGCCAGTAGTGTAGGAGGGAAGCAGCCCCAGCATTTT.

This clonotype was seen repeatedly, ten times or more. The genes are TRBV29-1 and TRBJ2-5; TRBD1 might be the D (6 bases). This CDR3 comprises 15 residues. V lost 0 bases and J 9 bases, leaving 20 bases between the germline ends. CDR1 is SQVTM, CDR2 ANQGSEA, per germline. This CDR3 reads CSVEEDSFGEGAQYF. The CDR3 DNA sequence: TGCAGCGTTGAAGAGGACAGTTTTGGGGAAGGAGCCCAGTACTTC. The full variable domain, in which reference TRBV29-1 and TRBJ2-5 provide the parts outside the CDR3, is SAVISQKPSRDICQRGTSLTIQCQVDSQVTMMFWYRQQPGQSLTLIATANQGSEATYESGFVIDKFPISRPNLTFSTLTVSNMSPEDSSIYLCSVEEDSFGEGAQYFGPGTRLLVL.

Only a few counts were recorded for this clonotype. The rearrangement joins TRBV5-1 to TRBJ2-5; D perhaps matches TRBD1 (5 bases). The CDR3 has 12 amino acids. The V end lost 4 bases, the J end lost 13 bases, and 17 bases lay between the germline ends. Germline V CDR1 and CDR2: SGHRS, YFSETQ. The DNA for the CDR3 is TGCGCCAGCAGCCAGATAGACAGACCTTGGTACTTC. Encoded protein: CASSQIDRPWYF. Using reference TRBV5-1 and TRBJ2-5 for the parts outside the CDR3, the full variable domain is KAGVTQTPRYLIKTRGQQVTLSCSPISGHRSVSWYQQTPGQGLQFLFEYFSETQRNKGNFPGRFSGRQFSNSRSEMNVSTLELGDSALYLCASSQIDRPWYFGPGTRLLVL.

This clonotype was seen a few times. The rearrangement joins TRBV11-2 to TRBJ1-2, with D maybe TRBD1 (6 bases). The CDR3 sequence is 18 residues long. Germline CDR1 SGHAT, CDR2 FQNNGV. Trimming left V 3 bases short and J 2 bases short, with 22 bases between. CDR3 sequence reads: CASSLSRRTGLSNYGYTF. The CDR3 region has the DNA TGTGCCAGCAGCTTGAGTCGGCGAACAGGGCTTTCGAACTATGGCTACACCTTC.

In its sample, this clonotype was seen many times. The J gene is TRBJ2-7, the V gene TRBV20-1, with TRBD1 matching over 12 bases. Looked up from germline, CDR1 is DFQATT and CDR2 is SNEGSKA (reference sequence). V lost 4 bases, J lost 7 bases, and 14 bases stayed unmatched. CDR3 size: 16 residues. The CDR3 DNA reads TGCAGTGCTACACGCCCCGGGACAGGGGGCGCGAGGGAGCAGTACTTC. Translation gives CSATRPGTGGAREQYF.

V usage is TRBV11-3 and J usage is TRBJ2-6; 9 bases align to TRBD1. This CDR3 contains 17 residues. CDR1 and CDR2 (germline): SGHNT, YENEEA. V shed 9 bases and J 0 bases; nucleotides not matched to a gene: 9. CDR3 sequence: CASEKGTGPSGANVLTF. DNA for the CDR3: TGTGCCAGTGAGAAGGGGACAGGGCCCTCTGGGGCCAACGTCCTGACTTTC.

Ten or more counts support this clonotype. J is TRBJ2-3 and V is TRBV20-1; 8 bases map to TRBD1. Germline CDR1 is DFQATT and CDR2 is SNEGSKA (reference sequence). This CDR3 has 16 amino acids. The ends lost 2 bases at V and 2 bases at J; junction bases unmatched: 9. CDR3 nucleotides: TGCAGTGCTAGAACTAGGACAGGGCCCCCCACAGATACGCAGTATTTT. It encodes CSARTRTGPPTDTQYF.

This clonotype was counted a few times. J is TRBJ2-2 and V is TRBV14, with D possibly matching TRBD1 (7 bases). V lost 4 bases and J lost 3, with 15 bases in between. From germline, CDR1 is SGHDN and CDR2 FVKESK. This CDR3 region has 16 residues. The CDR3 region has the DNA TGTGCCAGCAGCCCTCTGGAGGGGGCTTACACCGGGGAGCTGTTTTTT. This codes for CASSPLEGAYTGELFF.

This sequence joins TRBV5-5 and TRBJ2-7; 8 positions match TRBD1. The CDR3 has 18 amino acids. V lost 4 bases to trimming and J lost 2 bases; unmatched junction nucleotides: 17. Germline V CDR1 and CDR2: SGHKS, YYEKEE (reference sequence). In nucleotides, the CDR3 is TGTGCCAGCAGCATTGATCTGACAGGGGAAGGTCTCACCTACGAGCAGTACGTC. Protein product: CASSIDLTGEGLTYEQYV.

CDR3 region: CASSGGGRMTEAFF. The CDR3 DNA reads as TGTGCCAGCAGTGGGGGAGGGAGGATGACTGAAGCTTTCTTT. This chain joins TRBV28 and TRBJ1-1; possibly TRBD1 for D (5 bases). Germline V gene data show CDR1 as MDHEN and CDR2 as SYDVKM. There are 14 residues in the CDR3. The germline V and J ends were trimmed by 5 bases and 5 bases, with 15 bases remaining between them.

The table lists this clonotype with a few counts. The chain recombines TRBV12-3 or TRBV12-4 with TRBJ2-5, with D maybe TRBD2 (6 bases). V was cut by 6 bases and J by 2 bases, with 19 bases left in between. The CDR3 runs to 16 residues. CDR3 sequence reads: CASRAGGVTLQETQYF. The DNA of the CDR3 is TGTGCCAGCAGGGCTGGCGGGGTCACCCTTCAAGAGACCCAGTACTTC.

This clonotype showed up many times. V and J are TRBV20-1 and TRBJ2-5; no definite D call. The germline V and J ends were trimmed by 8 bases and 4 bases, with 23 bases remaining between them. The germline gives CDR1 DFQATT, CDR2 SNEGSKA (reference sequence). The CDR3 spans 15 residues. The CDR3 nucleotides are TGCAGTCCGGCCTTTATCGGCTCCTGGGGAGAGACCCAGTACTTC. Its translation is CSPAFIGSWGETQYF.

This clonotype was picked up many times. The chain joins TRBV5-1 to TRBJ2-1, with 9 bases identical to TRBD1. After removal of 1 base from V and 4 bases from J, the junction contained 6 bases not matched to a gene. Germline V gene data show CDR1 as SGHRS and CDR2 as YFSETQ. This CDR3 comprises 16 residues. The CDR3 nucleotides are TGCGCCAGCAGCTTGTTCTCCGGGACAGGGTACAATGAGCAGTTCTTC. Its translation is CASSLFSGTGYNEQFF.

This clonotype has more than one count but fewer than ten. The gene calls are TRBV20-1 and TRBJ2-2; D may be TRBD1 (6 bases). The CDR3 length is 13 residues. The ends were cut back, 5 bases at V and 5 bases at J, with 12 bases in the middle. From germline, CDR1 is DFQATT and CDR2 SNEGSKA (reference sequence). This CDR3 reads CSAPDRTTGELFF. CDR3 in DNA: TGCAGTGCTCCTGACAGGACAACCGGGGAGCTGTTTTTT.

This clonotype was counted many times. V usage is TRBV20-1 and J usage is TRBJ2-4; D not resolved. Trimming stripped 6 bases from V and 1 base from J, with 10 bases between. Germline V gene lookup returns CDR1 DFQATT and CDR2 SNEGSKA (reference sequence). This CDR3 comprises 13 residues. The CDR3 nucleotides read TGCAGTGCCGACAATCGCGCCAAAAACATTCAGTACTTC. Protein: CSADNRAKNIQYF.

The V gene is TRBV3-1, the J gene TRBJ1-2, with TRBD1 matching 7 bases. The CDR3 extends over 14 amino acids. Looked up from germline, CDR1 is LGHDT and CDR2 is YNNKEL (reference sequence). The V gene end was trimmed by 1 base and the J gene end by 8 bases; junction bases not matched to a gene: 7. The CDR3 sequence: CASSQGEGAQGYTF. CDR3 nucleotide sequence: TGTGCCAGCAGCCAAGGAGAGGGGGCGCAGGGCTACACCTTC.

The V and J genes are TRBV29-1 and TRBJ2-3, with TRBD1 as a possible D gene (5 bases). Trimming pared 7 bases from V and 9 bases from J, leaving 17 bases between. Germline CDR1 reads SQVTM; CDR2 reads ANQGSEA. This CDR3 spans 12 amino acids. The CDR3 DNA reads TGCAGCGGACGGACAATCACACGGACGCAGTATTTT. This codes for CSGRTITRTQYF.